The 15 T cell receptor beta chains in this list originate from one sample, sequenced in a study of shared clonotypes between healthy human individuals. Generated by immunoSEQ multiplex PCR, the TCRdb table keeps only in-frame clones and is missing some. Altogether just over 2,000,000 clones are present, 95% being singletons, with the ten largest covering 0.1% to 0.15%. The sample consisted of naive CD4+ T cells sorted from blood. Subset specified: CD45RA+ positively selected. These TCRs come from a man younger than 30 in good health.

As DNA, the CDR3 is TGTGCCAGCAGCTATACTAGCGGGGGCTCCTACGAGCAGTACTTC. This gives the protein CASSYTSGGSYEQYF. The rearrangement joins TRBV11-2 to TRBJ2-7; 11 bases are shared with TRBD2. This CDR3 is 15 amino acids long. The V gene end was trimmed by 4 bases and the J gene end by 0 bases; junction bases not matched to a gene: 2. Per the germline V gene, CDR1 is SGHAT and CDR2 is FQNNGV.

The V call is TRBV12-2, the J call TRBJ2-3; the table's D call, TRBD1, was not checked against the DNA. TRBV12-2 is given as a pseudogene. The CDR3 has 15 residues. In nucleotides, the CDR3 is TGTGCAAGTCGCTTAGTTGGCCCAAGCACAGATACGCAGTATTTT. It is translated as CASRLVGPSTDTQYF.

This chain connects TRBV9 to TRBJ1-6; TRBD1 matches 7 bases. V lost 0 bases to trimming and J lost 6 bases; unmatched junction nucleotides: 3. Germline-derived CDR1 and CDR2 are SGDLS and YYNGEE. The CDR3 runs to 15 residues. For the CDR3, the DNA is TGTGCCAGCAGCGTAGGGGACAGAGTTAATTCACCCCTCCACTTT. It encodes CASSVGDRVNSPLHF.

This chain connects TRBV7-6 to TRBJ1-6; 8 bases agree with TRBD1. The CDR3 totals 16 residues. V was clipped by 6 bases and J by 0 bases; unmatched bases: 4. Germline CDR1 and CDR2: SGHVS and FNYEAQ. In DNA, the CDR3 is TGTGCCAGCAGTGCCACAGGGGGCTCCTATAATTCACCCCTCCACTTT. The encoded protein is CASSATGGSYNSPLHF.

The J gene is TRBJ2-1, the V gene TRBV9; D ambiguous. The CDR3 length is 13 residues. From germline, CDR1 is SGDLS and CDR2 YYNGEE. V was shortened by 1 base and J by 9 bases, with 11 bases between the two germline ends. CDR3 DNA: TGTGCCAGCAGCGTAAGTGGGTTGGGTGAGCAGTTCTTC. Translated: CASSVSGLGEQFF.

CDR3: CASSLNPGDYEQYF. CDR3 coding DNA: TGTGCCAGCAGCTTAAACCCAGGGGACTACGAGCAGTACTTC. V is TRBV13 and J is TRBJ2-7; maybe TRBD1 (6 bases). V was trimmed by 2 bases and J by 3 bases, leaving 11 bases between them. CDR1 PRHDT and CDR2 FYEKMQ come from the germline V gene (reference sequence). This CDR3 has 14 residues.

The sample holds one count of this clone. V usage is TRBV9 and J usage is TRBJ2-5; 8 bases agree with TRBD2. J gave up 5 bases and V 2 bases, and 11 bases lay outside the gene matches. The CDR3 is made up of 16 amino acids. Germline values: CDR1 SGDLS, CDR2 YYNGEE. In DNA, the CDR3 is TGTGCCAGCAGCGTTACTCCGGGACTAGTGTCCGAGACCCAGTACTTC. Protein: CASSVTPGLVSETQYF.

In regard to this clone: Other DNA sequences within the sample encode an identical CDR3. The chain links TRBV4-1 to TRBJ1-1; 7 positions agree with TRBD1. The CDR3 consists of 15 residues. Germline V lookup: CDR1 MGHRA, CDR2 YSYEKL. V was pared by 1 base and J by 4 bases, with 6 bases of the junction left unmatched. The CDR3 here is CASSQGDRDITEAFF. The CDR3, as DNA: TGCGCCAGCAGCCAAGGTGACAGGGATATCACTGAAGCTTTCTTT.

With regard to this clone: This same CDR3 is encoded by further DNA sequences in the sample. The CDR3 region has the DNA TGCGCCAGCAGCTTGGCCCGGGCAGATACGCAGTATTTT. Translation gives CASSLARADTQYF. V and J are TRBV5-1 and TRBJ2-3; D gene ambiguous. Germline loops: CDR1 SGHRS, CDR2 YFSETQ. Trimming removed 0 bases at V and 4 bases at J, with 6 bases between. CDR3 size: 13 residues.

This sequence joins TRBV7-9 and TRBJ2-5; D remains unclear. The CDR3 spans 13 residues. The ends were cut back, 5 bases at V and 5 bases at J, with 12 bases in the middle. The V gene's germline CDR1 is SEHNR and CDR2 FQNEAQ (reference sequence). This chain's CDR3 is CASSRQSAETQYF. Written as DNA, the CDR3 is TGTGCCAGCAGCCGTCAGAGTGCGGAGACCCAGTACTTC.

The DNA for the CDR3 is TGCGCCAGCAGCTCACAGGGGGGAACAGATACGCAGTATTTT. Translating it yields CASSSQGGTDTQYF. The chain employs TRBV5-1 and TRBJ2-3, with TRBD1 identical over 8 bases. The germline CDR1 and CDR2 sequences are SGHRS and YFSETQ. V trimming: 3 bases; J trimming: 3 bases; junction bases outside the gene matches: 3. This CDR3 has 14 residues.

The gene calls are TRBV30 and TRBJ2-7; D call uncertain. Germline CDR1 reads GTSNPN; CDR2 reads SVGIG (reference sequence). Trimming removed 3 bases at V and 2 bases at J, with 8 bases between. The CDR3 loop spans 12 amino acids. The DNA of the CDR3 is TGTGCCTGGAGCCAAAACCCCTACGAGCAGTACTTC. This gives the protein CAWSQNPYEQYF.

V gene TRBV7-6 combines with J gene TRBJ2-7; D is unclear. This CDR3 has 12 residues. In germline, CDR1 is SGHVS, CDR2 FNYEAQ. V was clipped by 1 base and J by 6 bases, with 7 bases between them. CDR3 loop: CASSLVDGEQYF. Here the CDR3 DNA reads TGTGCCAGCAGCTTAGTGGACGGCGAGCAGTACTTC. Based on the CDR3 plus reference TRBV7-6 and TRBJ2-7, the full variable domain is GAGVSQSPRYKVTKRGQDVALRCDPISGHVSLYWYRQALGQGPEFLTYFNYEAQQDKSGLPNDRFSAERPEGSISTLTIQRTEQRDSAMYRCASSLVDGEQYFGPGTRLTVT.

The V gene is TRBV7-8, the J gene TRBJ2-5; no clear D. Trimming left V 4 bases short and J 7 bases short, with 10 bases between. The CDR3 is made up of 12 amino acids. Per germline, CDR1 SGHVS and CDR2 FQNEAQ. CDR3 bases: TGTGCCAGCAGCTACGAATTGGGGACCCAGTACTTC. It specifies CASSYELGTQYF. The complete variable domain, with remaining parts taken from reference TRBV7-8 and TRBJ2-5, reads GAGVSQSPRYKVAKRGQDVALRCDPISGHVSLFWYQQALGQGPEFLTYFQNEAQLDKSGLPSDRFFAERPEGSVSTLKIQRTQQEDSAVYLCASSYELGTQYFGPGTRLLVL.

This clone was detected once. V usage is TRBV5-1 and J usage is TRBJ2-5; 9 bases agree with TRBD1. CDR1 and CDR2 (germline): SGHRS, YFSETQ. The CDR3 contains 16 residues. With 4 bases clipped from V and 1 base from J, the junction kept 8 bases outside the gene matches. The CDR3 spells CASSEGTGWLQETQYF. In DNA, the CDR3 is TGCGCCAGCAGCGAAGGGACAGGGTGGCTCCAAGAGACCCAGTACTTC. The entire variable domain, with the rest obtained from reference TRBV5-1 and TRBJ2-5, is as follows: KAGVTQTPRYLIKTRGQQVTLSCSPISGHRSVSWYQQTPGQGLQFLFEYFSETQRNKGNFPGRFSGRQFSNSRSEMNVSTLELGDSALYLCASSEGTGWLQETQYFGPGTRLLVL.